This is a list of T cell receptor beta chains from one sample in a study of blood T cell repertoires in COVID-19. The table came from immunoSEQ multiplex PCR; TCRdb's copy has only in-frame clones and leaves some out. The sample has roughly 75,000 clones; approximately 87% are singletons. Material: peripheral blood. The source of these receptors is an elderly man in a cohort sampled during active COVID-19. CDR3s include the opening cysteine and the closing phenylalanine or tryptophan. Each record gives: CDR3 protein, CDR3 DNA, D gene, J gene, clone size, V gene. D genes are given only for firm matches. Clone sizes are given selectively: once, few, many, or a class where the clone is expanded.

CASSPRQGWDGYTF | TGTGCCAGCAGCCCAAGACAGGGGTGGGATGGCTACACCTTC | TRBD1 | TRBJ1-2 | . | TRBV7-8
CAISELRESYTF | TGTGCCATCAGTGAACTGAGGGAGAGCTACACCTTC | . | TRBJ1-2 | . | TRBV10-3
CASSVRGLGANVLTF | TGTGCCAGCAGCGTCAGGGGCCTGGGGGCCAACGTCCTGACTTTC | . | TRBJ2-6 | . | TRBV7-2
CASSSKTGLNTEAFF | TGCGCCAGCAGCTCGAAGACAGGGTTGAACACTGAAGCTTTCTTT | TRBD1 | TRBJ1-1 | . | TRBV5-1
CAISEFAGGRKGRETQYF | TGTGCCATCAGTGAGTTTGCGGGGGGTCGCAAGGGACGAGAGACCCAGTACTTC | TRBD2 | TRBJ2-5 | . | TRBV10-3
CASSPHGELFF | TGTGCCAGCAGCCCCCACGGGGAGCTGTTTTTT | . | TRBJ2-2 | . | TRBV2
CASSLRDREKYGYTF | TGCGCCAGCAGCCTTCGGGACAGGGAGAAGTATGGCTACACCTTC | TRBD1 | TRBJ1-2 | . | TRBV5-1
CASSYSGGRGIQYF | TGTGCCAGCAGTTACTCTGGGGGCAGGGGCATTCAGTACTTC | . | TRBJ2-4 | . | TRBV6-5
CASSLGLAGGTLQETQYF | TGTGCCAGCAGCTTGGGACTAGCGGGGGGGACTTTGCAAGAGACCCAGTACTTC | TRBD2 | TRBJ2-5 | once | TRBV5-8
CASSPPGTAYEQYF | TGTGCCAGCAGTCCCCCCGGGACAGCTTACGAGCAGTACTTC | TRBD1 | TRBJ2-7 | . | TRBV6-6
CASSVNWDSGNTIYF | TGTGCCAGCAGCGTAAACTGGGACAGCGGAAACACCATATATTTT | TRBD1 | TRBJ1-3 | . | TRBV9
CASSLDRGTAKNIQYF | TGTGCCAGCAGCCTAGACAGGGGAACGGCCAAAAACATTCAGTACTTC | TRBD1 | TRBJ2-4 | . | TRBV27
CASSITGTGGIAGEQYF | TGTGCCAGTAGTATCACCGGGACAGGGGGCATAGCGGGCGAGCAGTACTTC | TRBD1 | TRBJ2-7 | . | TRBV19
CASGNLDTPNYGYTF | TGTGCCAGCGGCAACCTGGACACACCTAACTATGGCTACACCTTC | . | TRBJ1-2 | once | TRBV3-1/TRBV3-2
CASSRDREETQYF | TGTGCCAGCAGTCGGGACAGGGAAGAGACCCAGTACTTC | TRBD1 | TRBJ2-5 | once | TRBV3-1/TRBV3-2
CASRMDSSSDTQYF | TGTGCCAGCAGGATGGACAGCTCCTCGGATACGCAGTATTTT | . | TRBJ2-3 | . | TRBV6-5
CASSLSGGASGYTF | TGTGCCAGCAGTTTAAGTGGGGGGGCGTCTGGCTACACCTTC | . | TRBJ1-2 | . | TRBV27
CASSITGGGSPLHF | TGTGCCAGCAGCATTACAGGGGGCGGTTCACCCCTCCACTTT | TRBD1 | TRBJ1-6 | once | TRBV2
CASSSLPGDYGYTF | TGCGCCAGCAGCTCCCTACCCGGGGACTATGGCTACACCTTC | . | TRBJ1-2 | . | TRBV5-1
CASSLITGGTDTQYF | TGCGCCAGCAGCTTAATCACAGGAGGCACAGATACGCAGTATTTT | . | TRBJ2-3 | . | TRBV5-1
CASSSLAGVYYEQYF | TGCGCCAGCAGCTCACTAGCGGGTGTTTACTACGAGCAGTACTTC | TRBD2 | TRBJ2-7 | few | TRBV5-1
CASLGRDGNTIYF | TGTGCCAGCTTAGGGAGGGATGGAAACACCATATATTTT | . | TRBJ1-3 | . | TRBV7-9
CASRDGSSYNSPLHF | TGTGCCAGCAGGGACGGGAGCTCCTATAATTCACCCCTCCACTTT | . | TRBJ1-6 | . | TRBV6-4